A single sample gave rise to the 27 T cell receptor beta chains below, sequenced in a study of blood T cell repertoires in COVID-19. Measured with immunoSEQ multiplex PCR; TCRdb has only the in-frame clones, and not every one. The sample includes about 130,000 clones, approximately 90% seen only once; the top ten take more than 2%. Material for sequencing was peripheral blood. These receptors originate from a man aged 70-80 years with active COVID-19.

This clone was seen ten or more times. This chain joins TRBV5-1 and TRBJ2-2, with TRBD1 identical over 7 bases. Trimming took 2 bases from V and 4 from J; bases not matched to a gene: 5. CDR1 SGHRS and CDR2 YFSETQ come from the germline V gene. The CDR3 runs to 15 residues. CDR3 DNA: TGCGCCAGCAGCTTATACAGGGGTCCCACCGGGGAGCTGTTTTTT. As protein: CASSLYRGPTGELFF.

This clone was counted between two and nine times. The chain recombines TRBV9 with TRBJ2-2; TRBD2 aligns across 11 bases. With 0 bases clipped from V and 8 bases from J, the junction kept 6 bases outside the gene matches. The length of the CDR3 is 16 residues. The germline V gene has CDR1 SGDLS and CDR2 YYNGEE. The CDR3 DNA reads as TGTGCCAGCAGCGTAGGACTAGCGGGACAAACGGGGGAGCTGTTTTTT. Translating gives CASSVGLAGQTGELFF.

This chain joins TRBV5-1 and TRBJ2-1; perhaps TRBD2 as D (5 bases). The CDR3 runs to 15 residues. Germline CDR1 reads SGHRS; CDR2 reads YFSETQ. V lost 7 bases and J lost 3, with 17 bases in between. In nucleotides, the CDR3 is TGCGCCAGCGGGAGACCCCCCCCCAACTACAATGAGCAGTTCTTC. It encodes CASGRPPPNYNEQFF. Full variable domain (rest looked up from reference TRBV5-1 and TRBJ2-1): KAGVTQTPRYLIKTRGQQVTLSCSPISGHRSVSWYQQTPGQGLQFLFEYFSETQRNKGNFPGRFSGRQFSNSRSEMNVSTLELGDSALYLCASGRPPPNYNEQFFGPGTRLTVL.

The V gene is TRBV7-9, the J gene TRBJ2-1; D possibly corresponds to TRBD1 (6 bases). Germline CDR1 SEHNR, CDR2 FQNEAQ (reference sequence). V was trimmed by 5 bases and J by 12 bases, leaving 17 bases between them. The CDR3 length is 13 residues. This CDR3 reads CASSQTGPEGQFF. CDR3 bases: TGTGCCAGCAGCCAAACAGGGCCTGAGGGGCAGTTCTTC.

Only one count was recorded for this clone. This chain joins TRBV2 and TRBJ2-5; 7 bases line up with TRBD1. The CDR3 is 13 residues long. Per germline, CDR1 SNHLY and CDR2 FYNNEI. The V and J ends lost 7 bases and 1 base, in that order; junction bases with no gene match: 3. The CDR3 nucleotides read TGTGCCAGCACCGGGACAGCCCAAGAGACCCAGTACTTC. Translation: CASTGTAQETQYF.

The J gene is TRBJ1-6, the V gene TRBV30; D is unclear. Germline loops: CDR1 GTSNPN, CDR2 SVGIG (reference sequence). The CDR3 sequence is 12 residues long. Trimming pared 2 bases from V and 10 bases from J, leaving 9 bases between. The CDR3 spells CAWSRGSSPLHF. The CDR3 DNA reads TGTGCCTGGAGTCGGGGTTCGTCACCCCTCCACTTT.

The chain employs TRBV5-1 and TRBJ1-2; the D is unclear. Germline lookup yields CDR1 SGHRS and CDR2 YFSETQ. The CDR3 covers 15 residues. Trimming pared 4 bases from V and 7 bases from J, leaving 20 bases between. CDR3 in DNA: TGCGCCAGCAGCCCCCAGAACGTTCAGGCAGGTGGCTACACCTTC. Residues: CASSPQNVQAGGYTF. Looking up the rest from reference TRBV5-1 and TRBJ1-2 gives the full variable domain: KAGVTQTPRYLIKTRGQQVTLSCSPISGHRSVSWYQQTPGQGLQFLFEYFSETQRNKGNFPGRFSGRQFSNSRSEMNVSTLELGDSALYLCASSPQNVQAGGYTFGSGTRLTVV.

This clone is a singleton in its sample. The CDR3 DNA is TGTGCCAGCAGCCCGCTAGCGGGTTCCTACGAGCAGTACTTC. Its translation is CASSPLAGSYEQYF. This chain connects TRBV7-3 to TRBJ2-7; 8 nucleotides align to TRBD2. J gave up 1 base and V 5 bases, and 4 bases lay outside the gene matches. Germline values: CDR1 SGHTA, CDR2 FQGTGA. The CDR3 spans 14 residues.

This clone was recorded only once. This chain uses TRBV11-2 with TRBJ2-7; the D gene is possibly TRBD1 (6 bases). Germline V gene data show CDR1 as SGHAT and CDR2 as FQNNGV. V lost 2 bases to trimming and J lost 0 bases, with 14 bases between them. The CDR3 contains 16 residues. The CDR3: CASSLSMGADSYEQYF. In nucleotides, the CDR3 is TGTGCCAGCAGCTTATCAATGGGGGCAGACTCCTACGAGCAGTACTTC. Looking up the rest from reference TRBV11-2 and TRBJ2-7 gives the full variable domain: EAGVAQSPRYKIIEKRQSVAFWCNPISGHATLYWYQQILGQGPKLLIQFQNNGVVDDSQLPKDRFSAERLKGVDSTLKIQPAKLEDSAVYLCASSLSMGADSYEQYFGPGTRLTVT.

The chain has TRBV19 and TRBJ1-4; D uncertain. Between the trimmed V and J ends, which lost 7 bases and 6 bases, there was a span of 9 bases. The CDR3 runs 12 residues. CDR1 LNHDA and CDR2 SQIVND come from the germline V gene (reference sequence). The CDR3 loop is CASKRRDEKLFF. For the CDR3, the DNA is TGTGCCAGTAAGAGGAGGGATGAAAAACTGTTTTTT.

The chain uses TRBV5-8 and TRBJ1-1; D perhaps matches TRBD1 (6 bases). The germline gives CDR1 SGHTS, CDR2 YDEGEE. V shed 4 bases and J shed 1 base, with 14 bases lying between them. CDR3 size: 15 residues. The CDR3 coding sequence is TGTGCCAGCAGCGTCCTGCGGACAGCGAACACTGAAGCTTTCTTT. Its translation: CASSVLRTANTEAFF.

The genes are TRBV6-5 and TRBJ2-7; 7 positions agree with TRBD1. The CDR3 consists of 14 residues. Germline V CDR1 and CDR2: MNHEY, SVGAGI. V shed 11 bases and J 2 bases; nucleotides not matched to a gene: 12. CDR3 DNA: TGTGCCGGACAAACAGGGGATCCTCCCTACGAGCAGTACTTC. Its translation is CAGQTGDPPYEQYF.

This sequence joins TRBV5-5 and TRBJ1-1, with D perhaps TRBD1 (5 bases). CDR1 and CDR2 from the germline V gene are SGHKS and YYEKEE (reference sequence). With 3 bases removed from V and 4 bases from J, the gap between germline ends came to 16 bases. The CDR3 extends over 15 amino acids. The CDR3 nucleotides read TGTGCCAGCAGCTCCGGGGGAGGGAGGGTCACTGAAGCTTTCTTT. Its protein product is CASSSGGGRVTEAFF.

The chain uses TRBV19 and TRBJ1-1; the match to TRBD1 covers 8 bases. The J segment lost 6 bases and the V segment lost 5 bases, leaving 17 bases of the junction unmatched. This CDR3 region has 17 residues. In germline, CDR1 is LNHDA, CDR2 SQIVND (reference sequence). CDR3 nucleotides: TGTGCCAGTAGTCTCTACCGCGTCCGGGACAGGCGTCCTGAAGCTTTCTTT. This encodes CASSLYRVRDRRPEAFF.

This clone was recorded only once. This sequence joins TRBV18 and TRBJ2-5, with D possibly being TRBD2 (6 bases). Trimming took 5 bases from V and 3 from J, leaving 10 bases between them. Germline lookup yields CDR1 KGHSH and CDR2 LQKENI. The CDR3 has 13 residues. CDR3 sequence reads: CASSSGGKETQYF. The CDR3 DNA sequence: TGTGCCAGCTCATCCGGGGGTAAAGAGACCCAGTACTTC. The complete variable domain, with remaining parts taken from reference TRBV18 and TRBJ2-5, reads NAGVMQNPRHLVRRRGQEARLRCSPMKGHSHVYWYRQLPEEGLKFMVYLQKENIIDESGMPKERFSAEFPKEGPSILRIQQVVRGDSAAYFCASSSGGKETQYFGPGTRLLVL.

A note on this clone: Other DNA sequences in this specimen translate into the identical CDR3. The V and J genes are TRBV5-1 and TRBJ2-1; a weak D match, TRBD1 (5 bases). V was cut by 0 bases and J by 10 bases, with 5 bases left in between. Germline V gene lookup returns CDR1 SGHRS and CDR2 YFSETQ. There are 11 residues in the CDR3. The CDR3 DNA is TGCGCCAGCAGCTTGGGACAGGAGCAGTTCTTC. Its translation is CASSLGQEQFF.

This clone showed up just once. The chain links TRBV30 to TRBJ2-7, with 10 bases that match TRBD2. The CDR3 covers 14 residues. Germline CDR1 is GTSNPN and CDR2 is SVGIG (reference sequence). With V trimmed by 8 bases and J by 2 bases, 9 bases remained unmatched. CDR3 in DNA: TGTGCCGCGGCAACTAGCGGGAACGCCTACGAGCAGTACTTC. This codes for CAAATSGNAYEQYF.

This chain uses TRBV10-3 with TRBJ2-6, with TRBD1 identical over 7 bases. V lost 7 bases to trimming and J lost 0 bases; unmatched junction nucleotides: 3. Germline V lookup: CDR1 ENHRY, CDR2 SYGVKD. This CDR3 is 15 amino acids long. CDR3 bases: TGTGCCATCAAAGAGGGGGCCTCTGGGGCCAACGTCCTGACTTTC. Translated: CAIKEGASGANVLTF.

The chain combines TRBV29-1 with TRBJ1-1, with D hard to call. CDR3 length equals 12 residues. Trimming stripped 5 bases from V and 1 base from J, with 8 bases between. Per the germline V gene, CDR1 is SQVTM and CDR2 is ANQGSEA. The CDR3 sequence: CSVRTRNTEAFF. The CDR3 coding sequence is TGCAGCGTTCGAACAAGGAACACTGAAGCTTTCTTT.

This chain links TRBV2 with TRBJ1-2, with 8 bases that match TRBD1. CDR1 is SNHLY, CDR2 FYNNEI, per germline. The J segment lost 4 bases and the V segment lost 4 bases, leaving 5 bases of the junction unmatched. The CDR3 is 14 amino acids. The CDR3 DNA follows: TGTGCCAGCAGTGGGGGACAGGCTAGCTATGGCTACACCTTC. It encodes CASSGGQASYGYTF.

As for this clone: One end of the junction varies from germline; a read error may be responsible. The CDR3 is CASSLAQGETQYF. The CDR3 nucleotides read TGTGCTAGCAGCTTAGCACAGGGAGAGACCCAGTACTTC. The chain has TRBV7-7 and TRBJ2-5; weak D call: TRBD1 (6 bases). Germline assignment: CDR1 SSHAT and CDR2 FNYEAQ (reference sequence). The CDR3 runs to 13 residues.

The chain links TRBV18 to TRBJ2-2, with TRBD2 as a possible D gene (6 bases). The germline CDR1 and CDR2 sequences are KGHSH and LQKENI. V was clipped by 1 base and J by 3 bases, with 9 bases between them. The CDR3 totals 15 residues. In DNA, the CDR3 is TGTGCCAGCTCACCACGGGCTAGCGACACCGGGGAGCTGTTTTTT. Protein: CASSPRASDTGELFF.

The V call is TRBV18, the J call TRBJ1-3, with no clear D. The CDR3 runs to 14 residues. Looked up from germline, CDR1 is KGHSH and CDR2 is LQKENI. The V end lost 0 bases, the J end lost 0 bases, and 3 bases lay between the germline ends. The DNA for the CDR3 is TGTGCCAGCTCACCACCCGGCTCTGGAAACACCATATATTTT. The encoded protein is CASSPPGSGNTIYF.

This clone is a singleton in its sample. Within the sample, other DNA sequences also encode this same CDR3. V usage is TRBV4-1 and J usage is TRBJ1-2, with 9 positions matching TRBD1. Germline trimming cut 3 bases from V and 3 bases from J; bases unmatched to any gene: 5. Per the germline V gene, CDR1 is MGHRA and CDR2 is YSYEKL. The CDR3 totals 15 residues. The CDR3 reads CASSQGDREYYGYTF. The CDR3 bases are TGCGCCAGCAGCCAGGGGGACAGGGAATACTATGGCTACACCTTC.

The chain carries TRBV18 and TRBJ2-2; TRBD2 aligns across 12 bases. The CDR3 sequence is 16 residues long. Germline V gene data show CDR1 as KGHSH and CDR2 as LQKENI. J gave up 2 bases and V 4 bases, and 2 bases lay outside the gene matches. The DNA of the CDR3 is TGTGCCAGCTCACACGGACTAGCGGGAAACACCGGGGAGCTGTTTTTT. This codes for CASSHGLAGNTGELFF. The complete variable domain, with remaining parts taken from reference TRBV18 and TRBJ2-2, reads NAGVMQNPRHLVRRRGQEARLRCSPMKGHSHVYWYRQLPEEGLKFMVYLQKENIIDESGMPKERFSAEFPKEGPSILRIQQVVRGDSAAYFCASSHGLAGNTGELFFGEGSRLTVL.

This clone is a singleton in its sample. The V call is TRBV19, the J call TRBJ2-1; D remains ambiguous. Germline CDR1 reads LNHDA; CDR2 reads SQIVND (reference sequence). This CDR3 contains 13 residues. Between the trimmed V and J ends, which lost 2 bases and 3 bases, there was a span of 5 bases. The CDR3 spells CASSIISYNEQFF. DNA of the CDR3: TGTGCCAGTAGTATAATCAGCTACAATGAGCAGTTCTTC.

The chain couples TRBV30 to TRBJ2-3, with D possibly matching TRBD2 (6 bases). CDR1 GTSNPN and CDR2 SVGIG come from the germline V gene (reference sequence). The CDR3 is 13 amino acids. V shed 8 bases and J shed 0 bases, with 12 bases lying between them. As DNA, the CDR3 is TGTGCCCGTAGCGGAGTTAGCACAGATACGCAGTATTTT. Protein product: CARSGVSTDTQYF. Drawing the rest from reference TRBV30 and TRBJ2-3, the complete variable domain is SQTIHQWPATLVQPVGSPLSLECTVEGTSNPNLYWYRQAAGRGLQLLFYSVGIGQISSEVPQNLSASRPQDRQFILSSKKLLLSDSGFYLCARSGVSTDTQYFGPGTRLTVL.